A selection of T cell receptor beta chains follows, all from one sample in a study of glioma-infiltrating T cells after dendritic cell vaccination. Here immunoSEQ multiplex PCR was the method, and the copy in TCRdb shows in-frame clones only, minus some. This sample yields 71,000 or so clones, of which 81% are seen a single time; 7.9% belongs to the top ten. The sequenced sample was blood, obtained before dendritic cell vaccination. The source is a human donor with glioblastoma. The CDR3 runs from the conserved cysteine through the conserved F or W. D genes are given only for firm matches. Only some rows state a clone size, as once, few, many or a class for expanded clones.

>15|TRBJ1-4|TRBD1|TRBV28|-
CASRPTGVEGEKLFF
TGTGCCAGCAGGCCGACAGGGGTAGAGGGTGAAAAACTGTTTTTT
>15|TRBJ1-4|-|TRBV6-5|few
CASSYSPGAGEKLFF
TGTGCCAGCAGTTACTCACCAGGGGCGGGTGAAAAACTGTTTTTT
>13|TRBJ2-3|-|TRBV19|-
CASSPSRGDTQYF
TGTGCCAGTAGTCCTTCTAGAGGCGATACGCAGTATTTT
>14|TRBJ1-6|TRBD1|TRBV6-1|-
CASSVRDRGSPLHF
TGTGCCAGCAGTGTCCGGGACAGAGGTTCACCCCTCCACTTT
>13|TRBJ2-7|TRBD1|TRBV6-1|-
CASSGTGIYEQYF
TGTGCCAGCAGCGGGACAGGGATCTACGAGCAGTACTTC
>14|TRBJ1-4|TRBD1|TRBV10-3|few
CAISNRGLDEKLFF
TGTGCCATCAGTAACAGGGGGCTTGATGAAAAACTGTTTTTT
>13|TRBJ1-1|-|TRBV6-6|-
CASSYFQNTEAFF
TGTGCCAGCAGTTACTTCCAGAACACTGAAGCTTTCTTT
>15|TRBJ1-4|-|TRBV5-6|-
CASSLPQGGGEKLFF
TGTGCCAGCAGCTTGCCTCAGGGAGGAGGTGAAAAACTGTTTTTT
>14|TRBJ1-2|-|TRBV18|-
CASSPEPLGYGYTF
TGTGCCAGCTCACCAGAGCCACTCGGCTATGGCTACACCTTC
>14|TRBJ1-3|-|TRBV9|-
CASSAAGSGNTIYF
TGTGCCAGCAGCGCGGCAGGATCAGGAAACACCATATATTTT
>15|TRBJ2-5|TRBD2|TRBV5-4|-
CASSLGGGHLETQYF
TGTGCCAGCAGCTTGGGCGGGGGGCACTTAGAGACCCAGTACTTC
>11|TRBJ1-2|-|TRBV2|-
CASSDQYGYTF
TGTGCCAGCAGTGACCAGTATGGCTACACCTTC
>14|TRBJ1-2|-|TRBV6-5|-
CASGPWTLRHGYTF
TGTGCCAGCGGCCCCTGGACTCTTAGGCATGGCTACACCTTC
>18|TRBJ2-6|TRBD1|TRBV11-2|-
CASSPPGQVSSGANVLTF
TGTGCCAGCAGCCCGCCGGGACAGGTTAGCTCTGGGGCCAACGTCCTGACTTTC
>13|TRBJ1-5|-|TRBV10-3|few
CAISAGDNQPQHF
TGTGCCATCAGTGCAGGGGACAATCAGCCCCAGCATTTT
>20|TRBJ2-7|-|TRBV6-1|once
CASSEAKEIGQGSLFYEQYF
TGTGCCAGCAGTGAAGCGAAGGAAATCGGGCAGGGATCCTTGTTCTACGAGCAGTACTTC
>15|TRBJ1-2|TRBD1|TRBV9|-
CASRPGTGDLYGYTF
TGTGCCAGCAGACCCGGGACAGGGGACCTCTATGGCTACACCTTC